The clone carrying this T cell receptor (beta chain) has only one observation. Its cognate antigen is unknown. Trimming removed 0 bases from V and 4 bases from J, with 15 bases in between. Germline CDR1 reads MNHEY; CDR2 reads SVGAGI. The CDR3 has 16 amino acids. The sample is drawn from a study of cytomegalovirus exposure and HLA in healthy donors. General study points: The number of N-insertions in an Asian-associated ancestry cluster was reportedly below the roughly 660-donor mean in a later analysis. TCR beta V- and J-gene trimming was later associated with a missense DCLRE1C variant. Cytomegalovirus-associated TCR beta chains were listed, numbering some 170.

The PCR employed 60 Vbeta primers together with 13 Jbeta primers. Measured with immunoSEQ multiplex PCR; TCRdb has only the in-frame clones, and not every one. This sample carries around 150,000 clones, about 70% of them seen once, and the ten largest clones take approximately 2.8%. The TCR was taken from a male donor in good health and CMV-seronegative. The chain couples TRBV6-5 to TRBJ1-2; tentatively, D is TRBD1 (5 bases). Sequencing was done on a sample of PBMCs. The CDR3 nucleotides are TGTGCCAGCAGTTACTCCCCCGCGGGGGGGGGCTATGGCTACACCTTC. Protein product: CASSYSPAGGGYGYTF.